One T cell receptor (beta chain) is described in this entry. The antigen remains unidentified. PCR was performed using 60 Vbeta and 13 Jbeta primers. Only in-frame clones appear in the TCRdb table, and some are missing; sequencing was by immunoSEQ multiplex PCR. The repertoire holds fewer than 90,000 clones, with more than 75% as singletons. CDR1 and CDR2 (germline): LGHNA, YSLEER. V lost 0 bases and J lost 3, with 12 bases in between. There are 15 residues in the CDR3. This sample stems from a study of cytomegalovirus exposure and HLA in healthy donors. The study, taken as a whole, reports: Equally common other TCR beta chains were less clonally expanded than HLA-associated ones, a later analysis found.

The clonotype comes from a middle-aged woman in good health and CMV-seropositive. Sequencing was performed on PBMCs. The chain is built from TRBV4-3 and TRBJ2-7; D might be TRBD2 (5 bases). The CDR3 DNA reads TGCGCCAGCAGCCAAGATCACGGAGCGGTCTACGAGCAGTACTTC. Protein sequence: CASSQDHGAVYEQYF.